This T cell receptor (beta chain) was sequenced in a study of T cell responses to AZD1222 COVID-19 vaccine. Study results and limitations: Only after the peak T cell response were repertoires sampled.

This table comes from immunoSEQ multiplex PCR, and its TCRdb copy is limited to in-frame clones, with some not included. The sample lists under 200,000 clones, 87% seen once, with 0.85% to 1.1% in the top ten. CDR1 and CDR2 from the germline V gene are MNHNS and SASEGT. V gave up 2 bases and J gave up 4 bases, with 11 bases separating them. The CDR3 spans 15 residues. Points on this clone: Its target is not known.

Sample: peripheral blood, taken 28 days after the second AZD1222 dose. V and J are TRBV6-1 and TRBJ2-2, with a possible D match to TRBD2 (6 bases). The receptor was isolated from an adult who received the AZD1222 COVID-19 vaccine. This CDR3 is CASSEFGGTTGELFF. The CDR3, as DNA: TGTGCCAGCAGTGAATTTGGGGGGACCACCGGGGAGCTGTTTTTT.